The 27 T cell receptor beta chains presented below share a single source sample, sequenced in a study of radiation and T cells in renal cell carcinoma. Time point given: baseline pretreatment blood. As for treatment: 15 Gy SBRT to primary tumor, nephrectomy 4 weeks later. Profiling relied on immunoSEQ multiplex PCR, and the TCRdb table lists in-frame clones only, not all of them. The sample yields about 88,000 clones, 75% to 90% seen once. The sequencing here drew on blood, taken from a patient whose treatment included radiotherapy and nephrectomy. These receptors originate from a man aged 50-60 years with renal cell carcinoma.

The CDR3 reads CASSEGSVDNEQFF. The CDR3 DNA reads as TGCGCCAGCAGCGAGGGTAGCGTCGACAATGAGCAGTTCTTC. The chain employs TRBV5-1 and TRBJ2-1; D is possibly TRBD2 (5 bases). Germline V gene data show CDR1 as SGHRS and CDR2 as YFSETQ. V was shortened by 4 bases and J by 5 bases, with 13 bases between the two germline ends. CDR3 length: 14 residues.

The CDR3 DNA reads as TGTGCCAGCTCACTATATACCGGGACGGAGAACACTGAAGCTTTCTTT. Protein product: CASSLYTGTENTEAFF. The J gene is TRBJ1-1, the V gene TRBV18; maybe TRBD1 (5 bases). Germline-derived CDR1 and CDR2 are KGHSH and LQKENI. This CDR3 is built from 16 residues. V was cut by 4 bases and J by 1 base, with 16 bases left in between.

This clone has just one count. The chain employs TRBV6-6 and TRBJ1-1; D might be TRBD1 (5 bases). Trimming removed 1 base at V and 0 bases at J, with 12 bases between. Looked up from germline, CDR1 is MNHNY and CDR2 is SVGAGI (reference sequence). This CDR3 comprises 16 residues. This chain's CDR3 is CASSYLRGGLNTEAFF. For the CDR3, the DNA is TGTGCCAGCAGTTACTTACGGGGGGGGTTGAACACTGAAGCTTTCTTT.

The chain carries TRBV9 and TRBJ2-1, with unresolved D. Trimming stripped 3 bases from V and 7 bases from J, with 17 bases between. Germline loops: CDR1 SGDLS, CDR2 YYNGEE. The length of the CDR3 is 15 residues. For the CDR3, the DNA is TGTGCCAGCAGCGCACACCATACCGAGGAAAATGAGCAGTTCTTC. Translating gives CASSAHHTEENEQFF.

The chain uses TRBV7-2 and TRBJ2-3; 8 nucleotides align to TRBD2. The length of the CDR3 is 14 residues. CDR1 and CDR2 from the germline V gene are SGHTA and FQGNSA. V shed 5 bases, J shed 3 bases, and the junction held 4 bases outside the gene matches. CDR3 in amino acids: CASSQSGGTDTQYF. CDR3 coding DNA: TGTGCCAGCAGCCAAAGCGGGGGTACAGATACGCAGTATTTT. The full variable domain, rest sourced from reference TRBV7-2 and TRBJ2-3, is GAGVSQSPSNKVTEKGKDVELRCDPISGHTALYWYRQSLGQGLEFLIYFQGNSAPDKSGLPSDRFSAERTGGSVSTLTIQRTQQEDSAVYLCASSQSGGTDTQYFGPGTRLTVL.

This chain uses TRBV9 with TRBJ1-1; TRBD1 might be the D (5 bases). The CDR3 covers 15 residues. Per the germline V gene, CDR1 is SGDLS and CDR2 is YYNGEE. Trimming cost V 2 bases and J 4 bases, with 15 bases left between them. The chain's CDR3 is CASSVGGAQGTEAFF. DNA of the CDR3: TGTGCCAGCAGCGTGGGGGGAGCGCAGGGCACTGAAGCTTTCTTT.

The rearrangement joins TRBV27 to TRBJ2-1; no reliable D call. The V end lost 1 base, the J end lost 0 bases, and 7 bases lay between the germline ends. This CDR3 spans 15 amino acids. Germline assignment: CDR1 MNHEY and CDR2 SMNVEV (reference sequence). The chain's CDR3 is CASSLFADSYNEQFF. CDR3 bases: TGTGCCAGCAGTTTATTTGCGGACTCCTACAATGAGCAGTTCTTC.

This clone was counted only a few times. The V gene is TRBV30, the J gene TRBJ1-6; 9 positions match TRBD1. V lost 0 bases and J lost 10; bases outside the gene matches: 7. The CDR3 runs 15 residues. Germline assignment: CDR1 GTSNPN and CDR2 SVGIG (reference sequence). CDR3: CAWSVLTGGDSPLHF. CDR3 bases: TGTGCCTGGAGTGTACTGACAGGGGGGGACTCACCCCTCCACTTT.

This clone was seen once. The genes are TRBV9 and TRBJ2-5, with 8 bases lining up with TRBD1. V dropped 3 bases and J dropped 2; count of bases not matched to a gene: 6. Germline CDR1 is SGDLS and CDR2 is YYNGEE. The CDR3 is 15 amino acids. CDR3 in amino acids: CASSDLGQGQETQYF. In DNA form, the CDR3 reads TGTGCCAGCAGCGACCTCGGACAGGGTCAAGAGACCCAGTACTTC.

In nucleotides, the CDR3 is TGTGCCAGCAGGACAAGGTCAGGGAACTATGGCTACACCTTC. This encodes CASRTRSGNYGYTF. The chain couples TRBV7-2 to TRBJ1-2; possible D gene TRBD1, 5 bases. The germline CDR1 and CDR2 sequences are SGHTA and FQGNSA. This CDR3 spans 14 amino acids. Trimming stripped 6 bases from V and 2 bases from J, with 13 bases between.

The chain joins TRBV19 to TRBJ2-7; D unresolved. The germline CDR1 and CDR2 sequences are LNHDA and SQIVND (reference sequence). CDR3 length equals 13 residues. Trimming shortened V by 6 bases and J by 3 bases, and 12 bases separated the two germline ends. CDR3 protein: CASSFNGDYEQYF. The CDR3 bases are TGTGCCAGTAGCTTTAATGGAGACTACGAGCAGTACTTC.

This chain joins TRBV7-9 and TRBJ2-3; no firm D call. The CDR3 is 15 amino acids. V was clipped by 4 bases and J by 3 bases, with 14 bases between them. Germline CDR1 is SEHNR and CDR2 is FQNEAQ (reference sequence). The CDR3 reads CASSSTKGLTDTQYF. In nucleotides, the CDR3 is TGTGCCAGCAGCTCAACCAAGGGCTTAACAGATACGCAGTATTTT.

The rearrangement uses TRBV18 and TRBJ1-3; TRBD1 aligns across 7 bases. From germline, CDR1 is KGHSH and CDR2 LQKENI. The CDR3 totals 17 residues. Trimming cost V 2 bases and J 0 bases; bases outside gene matches: 7. The CDR3 spells CASSPYYGTDSGNTIYF. The DNA of the CDR3 is TGTGCCAGCTCACCATACTACGGGACAGACTCTGGAAACACCATATATTTT.

This clone was seen at least ten times. The V and J genes are TRBV7-9 and TRBJ1-2, with 9 bases fitting TRBD1. This CDR3 region has 15 residues. Unmatched junction bases numbered 8, after V lost 3 bases and J lost 6 bases. Per germline, CDR1 SEHNR and CDR2 FQNEAQ (reference sequence). The CDR3 loop reads CASSLNRGPVDGYTF. Here the CDR3 DNA reads TGTGCCAGCAGCTTGAACAGGGGGCCCGTGGATGGCTACACCTTC.

The genes are TRBV5-5 and TRBJ1-3; no reliable D call. The CDR3 sequence is 15 residues long. V lost 1 base and J lost 0, with 8 bases in between. Germline CDR1 SGHKS, CDR2 YYEKEE (reference sequence). CDR3 in amino acids: CASSLRRSSGNTIYF. CDR3 nucleotides: TGTGCCAGCAGCTTGCGACGGAGCTCTGGAAACACCATATATTTT.

The J gene is TRBJ1-2, the V gene TRBV6-6, with D perhaps TRBD1 (5 bases). Germline V CDR1 and CDR2: MNHNY, SVGAGI (reference sequence). The CDR3 has 13 amino acids. With 6 bases removed from V and 3 bases from J, the gap between germline ends came to 11 bases. The CDR3 loop is CASSTDSYYGYTF. The CDR3 DNA sequence: TGTGCCAGCAGCACAGACAGCTACTATGGCTACACCTTC.

DNA of the CDR3: TGTGCCAGCAGCTTGAGTGATTATGTAGATACGCAGTATTTT. This translates into CASSLSDYVDTQYF. The chain couples TRBV7-8 to TRBJ2-3; no definite D call. CDR3 length equals 14 residues. The V gene's germline CDR1 is SGHVS and CDR2 FQNEAQ. Trimming removed 3 bases from V and 5 bases from J, with 12 bases in between.

The CDR3 DNA sequence: TGTGCCTGGAGTGTAGGGGGGACGGAGGCTGGAAACACCATATATTTT. It is translated as CAWSVGGTEAGNTIYF. The V gene is TRBV30, the J gene TRBJ1-3, with D tentatively TRBD1 (6 bases). V lost 0 bases and J 2 bases, leaving 14 bases between the germline ends. The germline gives CDR1 GTSNPN, CDR2 SVGIG (reference sequence). The CDR3 sequence is 16 residues long. The full variable domain, with the rest looked up from reference TRBV30 and TRBJ1-3, is SQTIHQWPATLVQPVGSPLSLECTVEGTSNPNLYWYRQAAGRGLQLLFYSVGIGQISSEVPQNLSASRPQDRQFILSSKKLLLSDSGFYLCAWSVGGTEAGNTIYFGEGSWLTVV.

This clone was found a few times. The chain employs TRBV2 and TRBJ1-2; TRBD1 matches 10 bases. The CDR3 is 19 residues long. The J segment lost 0 bases and the V segment lost 5 bases, leaving 15 bases of the junction unmatched. Germline V lookup: CDR1 SNHLY, CDR2 FYNNEI. The CDR3 nucleotides are TGTGCCAGCAGTACCGGGACAGGGGTCGTTGTCCGACCTAACTATGGCTACACCTTC. It yields the protein CASSTGTGVVVRPNYGYTF.

Comments on this clone: The sample has other DNA sequences that encode this CDR3 too. The chain combines TRBV30 with TRBJ2-5, with 14 bases aligning to TRBD2. This CDR3 has 13 residues. V shed 5 bases and J 4 bases; nucleotides not matched to a gene: 0. Germline V gene sequence: CDR1 GTSNPN, CDR2 SVGIG (reference sequence). The DNA for the CDR3 is TGTGCCTGGGGACTAGCGGGGGGAGAGACCCAGTACTTC. Translated: CAWGLAGGETQYF.

The V and J genes are TRBV6-5 and TRBJ2-6, with D possibly matching TRBD1 (5 bases). CDR1 MNHEY and CDR2 SVGAGI come from the germline V gene. This CDR3 is built from 15 residues. The V end was cut by 7 bases, the J end by 1 base, with 11 bases between. CDR3 DNA: TGTGCCAGCAAACAGGTGTATTCTGGGGCCAACGTCCTGACTTTC. Translating it yields CASKQVYSGANVLTF.

The chain couples TRBV7-9 to TRBJ1-1; the D gene is possibly TRBD1 (5 bases). Germline CDR1 is SEHNR and CDR2 is FQNEAQ (reference sequence). Trimming cost V 6 bases and J 4 bases, with 18 bases left between them. The CDR3 length is 15 residues. CDR3 bases: TGTGCCAGCAGACCCCTCTGGGACGGATCCACTGAAGCTTTCTTT. Amino acid sequence: CASRPLWDGSTEAFF.

This rearrangement joins TRBV30 to TRBJ2-1, with D possibly being TRBD1 or TRBD2 (5 bases each). The CDR3 has 13 amino acids. From germline, CDR1 is GTSNPN and CDR2 SVGIG (reference sequence). The V end lost 2 bases, the J end lost 7 bases, and 12 bases lay between the germline ends. CDR3 coding DNA: TGTGCCTGGAGTCGGGACGATTGGAATGAGCAGTTCTTC. This gives the protein CAWSRDDWNEQFF. The full variable domain, its missing parts supplied by reference TRBV30 and TRBJ2-1, is SQTIHQWPATLVQPVGSPLSLECTVEGTSNPNLYWYRQAAGRGLQLLFYSVGIGQISSEVPQNLSASRPQDRQFILSSKKLLLSDSGFYLCAWSRDDWNEQFFGPGTRLTVL.

The chain has TRBV7-2 and TRBJ2-1; TRBD2 matches at 10 bases. Trimming removed 7 bases from V and 7 bases from J; junction bases left unmatched: 10. CDR1 is SGHTA and CDR2 is FQGNSA in the germline V gene. The CDR3 is made up of 15 amino acids. The CDR3 protein is CASTITPGLANEQFF. In DNA, the CDR3 is TGTGCCAGCACCATAACTCCGGGACTAGCGAATGAGCAGTTCTTC. Filled out from reference TRBV7-2 and TRBJ2-1, the complete variable domain reads GAGVSQSPSNKVTEKGKDVELRCDPISGHTALYWYRQSLGQGLEFLIYFQGNSAPDKSGLPSDRFSAERTGGSVSTLTIQRTQQEDSAVYLCASTITPGLANEQFFGPGTRLTVL.

The gene calls are TRBV19 and TRBJ1-1; TRBD1 is a possible D gene (5 bases). V lost 3 bases and J 4 bases, leaving 24 bases between the germline ends. This CDR3 has 18 amino acids. Germline lookup yields CDR1 LNHDA and CDR2 SQIVND (reference sequence). In DNA, the CDR3 is TGTGCCAGTAGTATGAGTGGTTTGTCAGGGAGTGGAGGCACTGAAGCTTTCTTT. It specifies CASSMSGLSGSGGTEAFF.

The gene calls are TRBV7-2 and TRBJ2-7, with D possibly called TRBD1 or TRBD2 (6 bases each). Trimming took off 2 bases at V and 3 bases at J, with 17 bases between the two ends. There are 16 residues in the CDR3. Per germline, CDR1 SGHTA and CDR2 FQGNSA. The DNA for the CDR3 is TGTGCCAGCAGCTTAAGCGGGCAGGGGCCCCGCTACGAGCAGTACTTC. Protein sequence: CASSLSGQGPRYEQYF. The variable domain in full, with the rest retrieved from reference TRBV7-2 and TRBJ2-7, is GAGVSQSPSNKVTEKGKDVELRCDPISGHTALYWYRQSLGQGLEFLIYFQGNSAPDKSGLPSDRFSAERTGGSVSTLTIQRTQQEDSAVYLCASSLSGQGPRYEQYFGPGTRLTVT.

The J gene is TRBJ2-5, the V gene TRBV5-1; 12 bases are shared with TRBD2. Trimming took 6 bases from V and 5 from J; bases not matched to a gene: 11. CDR1 and CDR2 from the germline V gene are SGHRS and YFSETQ. This CDR3 region has 16 residues. CDR3: CASTSLAGGPDETQYF. Here the CDR3 DNA reads TGCGCCAGCACGAGCCTAGCGGGAGGGCCAGATGAGACCCAGTACTTC.